A selection of T cell receptor beta chains follows, all from one sample in a study of blood T cell repertoires in COVID-19. The method was immunoSEQ multiplex PCR; TCRdb's version includes in-frame clones alone and lacks a portion of them. The sample comprises tens of thousands of clones, over 80% of which are singletons, and over 2% rests with the top ten. The sequenced material came from peripheral blood. The receptors shown here come from a man aged 80 or over with active or convalescent COVID-19. Each CDR3 is given with its conserved first and last residue. The D gene is left open where the match is weak. Some rows have no size entry. The others give once, few or many, or a class for an expanded clone.

j_call	d_call	clone_size	v_call	cdr3_aa	cdr3_nt
TRBJ1-1	-	-	TRBV19	CASALGVLNTEAFF	TGTGCCAGTGCCCTAGGGGTTCTAAACACTGAAGCTTTCTTT
TRBJ2-7	-	-	TRBV7-8	CASSTQRQSYEQYF	TGTGCCAGCAGCACCCAGAGACAGAGCTACGAGCAGTACTTC
TRBJ1-4	TRBD1	-	TRBV19	CASSTDRARSEKLFF	TGTGCCAGTAGTACCGACAGGGCGCGTAGTGAAAAACTGTTTTTT
TRBJ1-2	-	-	TRBV5-6	CASSLGGLGYTF	TGTGCCAGCAGCTTGGGAGGGCTCGGCTACACCTTC
TRBJ2-2	TRBD2	-	TRBV5-1	CASSLLAGGSTGELFF	TGCGCCAGCAGCTTGCTAGCGGGAGGGAGCACCGGGGAGCTGTTTTTT
TRBJ2-2	-	-	TRBV14	CASSQSRNTGELFF	TGTGCCAGCAGCCAGTCCAGGAACACCGGGGAGCTGTTTTTT
TRBJ1-2	TRBD1	-	TRBV28	CASLSTGAYGYTF	TGTGCCAGCCTCTCGACAGGGGCTTATGGCTACACCTTC
TRBJ1-1	-	-	TRBV29-1	CSATGNTEAFF	TGCAGCGCTACAGGGAACACTGAAGCTTTCTTT
TRBJ2-6	-	-	TRBV30	CAWSVQRAGANVLTF	TGTGCCTGGAGTGTACAGAGAGCTGGGGCCAACGTCCTGACTTTC
TRBJ2-7	TRBD2	-	TRBV10-2	CASSIAGAPYEQYF	TGCGCCAGCAGCATAGCGGGGGCCCCGTACGAGCAGTACTTC
TRBJ2-7	-	-	TRBV5-1	CASSQESGSSYEQYF	TGCGCCAGCAGCCAGGAAAGCGGGTCTTCCTACGAGCAGTACTTC
TRBJ2-3	-	-	TRBV7-9	CASSATGPDTQYF	TGTGCCAGCAGCGCGACAGGTCCTGATACGCAGTATTTT
TRBJ2-7	TRBD2	-	TRBV30	CAWGTAGGFYEQYF	TGTGCCTGGGGGACAGCGGGAGGGTTTTACGAGCAGTACTTC
TRBJ2-3	TRBD1	once	TRBV2	CASSARTGDTDTQYF	TGTGCCAGCAGTGCCCGCACAGGGGACACAGATACGCAGTATTTT
TRBJ2-3	TRBD2	-	TRBV7-2	CASSPLAGPSTDTQYF	TGTGCCAGCAGCCCTTTAGCGGGGCCTAGCACAGATACGCAGTATTTT
TRBJ2-5	-	-	TRBV11-3	CASSLRGLETQYF	TGTGCCAGCAGCTTACGAGGGTTGGAGACCCAGTACTTC
TRBJ2-1	-	-	TRBV20-1	CSAIYNEQFF	TGCAGTGCTATATACAATGAGCAGTTCTTC
TRBJ2-3	-	-	TRBV6-1	CASSDPFQGPSTDTQYF	TGTGCCAGCAGTGACCCCTTCCAGGGGCCAAGCACAGATACGCAGTATTTT
TRBJ2-1	-	-	TRBV12-3/TRBV12-4	CASSFGAGEQFF	TGTGCCAGCAGTTTTGGGGCAGGGGAGCAGTTCTTC
TRBJ2-7	TRBD1	-	TRBV28	CASSFPGQALYEQYF	TGTGCCAGCAGTTTTCCGGGACAGGCCCTCTACGAGCAGTACTTC
TRBJ2-7	TRBD2	-	TRBV6-2/TRBV6-3	CASSYSTSGSRYEQYF	TGTGCCAGCAGTTACTCTACTAGCGGGAGTAGGTACGAGCAGTACTTC
TRBJ2-1	-	once	TRBV2	CASSGGSYNEQFF	TGTGCCAGCAGCGGGGGCTCCTACAATGAGCAGTTCTTC
TRBJ2-2	TRBD2	-	TRBV11-2	CASSLQLAGVSGELFF	TGTGCCAGCAGCCTACAACTAGCGGGAGTATCCGGGGAGCTGTTTTTT
TRBJ1-6	TRBD1	-	TRBV3-1/TRBV3-2	CASSTGTAFNNSPLHF	TGTGCCAGCAGTACCGGGACAGCCTTTAATAATTCACCCCTCCACTTT
TRBJ1-3	-	-	TRBV6-6	CASSYDGAGNTIYF	TGTGCCAGCAGTTACGACGGGGCTGGAAACACCATATATTTT
TRBJ1-2	-	-	TRBV12-5	CASGLVTGYGYTF	TGTGCTAGTGGTTTGGTCACGGGCTATGGCTACACCTTC
TRBJ2-1	-	once	TRBV4-1	CASSQGGGWAYNEQFF	TGCGCCAGCAGCCAAGGAGGGGGTTGGGCCTACAATGAGCAGTTCTTC
TRBJ2-2	TRBD1	-	TRBV19	CASSGLTGTGITGELFF	TGTGCCAGTAGTGGACTCACCGGGACAGGGATCACCGGGGAGCTGTTTTTT
TRBJ1-6	TRBD1	once	TRBV27	CASSRRRDRVGSPLHF	TGTGCCAGCTCACGGCGGAGGGACAGGGTCGGCTCACCCCTCCACTTT
TRBJ2-2	TRBD2	-	TRBV3-1/TRBV3-2	CASSALADTGELFF	TGTGCCAGCAGCGCACTAGCGGATACCGGGGAGCTGTTTTTT
TRBJ2-2	TRBD2	-	TRBV6-4	CASSDEAGVPTGELFF	TGTGCCAGCAGTGACGAAGCGGGAGTACCCACCGGGGAGCTGTTTTTT
TRBJ2-2	-	-	TRBV6-2/TRBV6-3	CASSPLILAANTGELFF	TGTGCCAGCAGCCCGTTGATTCTAGCAGCGAACACCGGGGAGCTGTTTTTT
TRBJ2-7	TRBD2	-	TRBV5-4	CASSGSRNVAGGLYEQYF	TGTGCCAGCAGCGGTTCCCGTAACGTGGCGGGAGGTTTGTACGAGCAGTACTTC
TRBJ2-5	TRBD1	-	TRBV9	CASSVSQGARETQYF	TGTGCCAGCAGCGTATCACAGGGGGCGCGGGAGACCCAGTACTTC
TRBJ2-5	-	-	TRBV3-1/TRBV3-2	CASSQEGGKAQYF	TGTGCCAGCAGCCAAGAAGGGGGAAAGGCCCAGTACTTC
TRBJ1-5	-	-	TRBV28	CASSLSGERQPQHF	TGTGCCAGCAGTTTGTCGGGGGAAAGACAGCCCCAGCATTTT
TRBJ2-4	TRBD1	-	TRBV6-2/TRBV6-3	CASSYTTQGTIQYF	TGTGCCAGCAGTTACACCACACAGGGGACCATTCAGTACTTC
TRBJ2-7	-	-	TRBV5-4	CASSQGTGTYEQYF	TGTGCCAGCAGTCAGGGTACAGGGACCTACGAGCAGTACTTC
TRBJ2-3	TRBD2	-	TRBV7-8	CASSRDSGRDTQYF	TGTGCCAGCAGCCGGGACTCCGGGAGGGATACGCAGTATTTT
TRBJ1-6	-	-	TRBV6-2/TRBV6-3	CASSLLSTRNNSPLHF	TGTGCCAGCAGTCTTCTTTCGACACGGAATAATTCACCCCTCCACTTT
TRBJ2-7	TRBD2	-	TRBV11-2	CASSLSSGGAPWEQYF	TGTGCCAGCAGCCTTTCTAGCGGGGGGGCCCCGTGGGAGCAGTACTTC
TRBJ1-2	-	-	TRBV29-1	CSVEDSGGYGYTF	TGCAGCGTTGAAGATTCGGGGGGATATGGCTACACCTTC
TRBJ2-5	-	few	TRBV7-9	CASSLDIIQETQYF	TGTGCCAGCAGCTTAGACATAATCCAAGAGACCCAGTACTTC